This T cell receptor (beta chain) was retrieved from a study of beta chain features in type 1 diabetes. Study background: Sorted cell examination encompassed 100,000,000 or so cells across all samples.

Study results and caveats: Naive, central memory and regulatory TCRB repertoires appeared more similar among patients than healthy donors. Type 1 diabetes patients had VDJ junctions that carried fewer insertions and more deletions. Moderate but significant shortening of TCRB CDR3s was recorded in all four CD4+ subsets from Type 1 diabetes patients.

The table lists this clone with a few counts. The antigen remains unidentified. Sequenced material consisted of expressed TCRB transcripts (all of the isolated RNA was reverse transcribed). This table comes from immunoSEQ multiplex PCR, and its TCRdb copy is limited to in-frame clones, with some not included. The repertoire holds 300,000 to 450,000 clones, with over 8.5% as singletons. The CDR3 contains 13 residues. CDR1 and CDR2 from the germline V gene are LGHNA and YNFKEQ. V was pared by 5 bases and J by 9 bases, with 17 bases between. The chain carries TRBV4-2 and TRBJ2-7, with a weak D call TRBD2 (6 bases). The sequencing input was central memory CD4+ T cells from blood. The receptor was isolated from a man aged 25-40 years with type 1 diabetes. For the CDR3, the DNA is TGTGCCAGCAGCTTAAGCCGGGAGCGGTGGCAGTACTTC. Amino acids: CASSLSRERWQYF.